The 8 T cell receptor beta chains given below trace back to one sample, sequenced in a study of T cell responses to AZD1222 COVID-19 vaccine. Assay: immunoSEQ multiplex PCR; the TCRdb copy retains only in-frame clones and omits some. The sample lists about 130,000 clones, around 90% seen once, with around 5% in the top ten. The specimen was peripheral blood, collected 28 days after the second AZD1222 dose. All receptors derive from an adult who received the AZD1222 COVID-19 vaccine.

The chain is built from TRBV18 and TRBJ1-4; D is possibly TRBD1 (5 bases). The CDR3 has 15 amino acids. In germline, CDR1 is KGHSH, CDR2 LQKENI. Trimming cost V 1 base and J 2 bases, with 8 bases left between them. CDR3 protein: CASSPQAGTNEKLFF. The CDR3 nucleotides are TGTGCCAGCTCACCACAGGCAGGGACTAATGAAAAACTGTTTTTT.

The J gene is TRBJ1-1, the V gene TRBV9, with D perhaps matching TRBD1 (5 bases). CDR3 size: 14 residues. Germline CDR1 reads SGDLS; CDR2 reads YYNGEE. Trimming cost V 4 bases and J 1 base, with 11 bases left between them. CDR3 protein: CASSPLRANTEAFF. DNA of the CDR3: TGTGCCAGCAGCCCTCTCAGGGCGAACACTGAAGCTTTCTTT.

The chain carries TRBV6-2 or TRBV6-3 and TRBJ1-5; D may be TRBD1 (6 bases). The CDR3 spans 14 residues. Germline CDR1 and CDR2: MNHEY and SVGEGT. The V gene lost 5 bases and the J gene lost 6 bases, with 14 bases spanning the gap. The CDR3 spells CASSENRDGQPQHF. The CDR3 DNA is TGTGCCAGCAGTGAGAACAGGGATGGTCAGCCCCAGCATTTT.

The chain employs TRBV28 and TRBJ1-6; TRBD1 is a possible D gene (6 bases). The CDR3 runs 14 residues. Germline lookup yields CDR1 MDHEN and CDR2 SYDVKM. V was cut by 3 bases and J by 13 bases, with 16 bases left in between. The CDR3 DNA reads TGTGCCAGCAGTTTCCCCAGGGGAGATCTGCCCCTCCACTTT. This gives the protein CASSFPRGDLPLHF.

This sequence joins TRBV10-1 and TRBJ2-2, with a tentative D call TRBD2 (6 bases). CDR3 length: 17 amino acids. From germline, CDR1 is WNHNN and CDR2 SYGVQD (reference sequence). The V end lost 0 bases, the J end lost 0 bases, and 11 bases lay between the germline ends. The DNA for the CDR3 is TGCGCCAGCAGTGAGTCTTTATTAGCGGCGAACACCGGGGAGCTGTTTTTT. Amino acid sequence: CASSESLLAANTGELFF.

The chain employs TRBV6-5 and TRBJ2-5; D perhaps matches TRBD2 (7 bases). The CDR3 runs 14 residues. The germline V gene has CDR1 MNHEY and CDR2 SVGAGI. The V end lost 7 bases, the J end lost 4 bases, and 16 bases lay between the germline ends. The CDR3 loop is CASTLKGGRETQYF. The CDR3 nucleotides are TGTGCCAGCACCTTAAAGGGGGGGAGAGAGACCCAGTACTTC.

This clone showed up just once. The J gene is TRBJ2-1, the V gene TRBV27, with TRBD2 identical over 10 bases. The J segment lost 2 bases and the V segment lost 10 bases, leaving 2 bases of the junction unmatched. The CDR3 totals 13 residues. Per the germline V gene, CDR1 is MNHEY and CDR2 is SMNVEV (reference sequence). The CDR3 is CATLAGAYNEQFF. CDR3 bases: TGTGCCACCCTAGCGGGGGCCTACAATGAGCAGTTCTTC.

This clone was observed once. The chain couples TRBV11-3 to TRBJ1-2, with 11 positions matching TRBD1. V lost 7 bases, J lost 7 bases, and 8 bases stayed unmatched. Germline loops: CDR1 SGHNT, CDR2 YENEEA. The CDR3 runs to 14 residues. CDR3 sequence reads: CASTRTGGAGGYTF. The CDR3 DNA reads as TGTGCCAGCACCCGGACAGGGGGCGCCGGTGGCTACACCTTC.